This entry lists 3 T cell receptor beta chains sequenced from one sample in a study of technical replicates of blood from a handful of donors (dated by TCRdb to 2016 to 2017). The method behind the library was the immunoSEQ multiplex PCR assay. Sourced from immuneACCESS, this table was stored by TCRdb with only in-frame sequences that have V and J called. A share of the clones is absent; for the studies checked, an unresolved V gene accounts for under half, and the remainder has no known explanation. This sample lists roughly 60,000 clones; roughly 92% were detected once. Jointly, the top ten make up about 4.5% of the sample. Sequencing was done on a sample of PBMCs. These receptor sequences come from a human donor in good health. Some clones in this sample may be carry-over from other donors' samples.

V is TRBV25-1 and J is TRBJ1-4; D unclear. The germline gives CDR1 MGHDK, CDR2 SYGVNS. The CDR3 contains 13 residues. Trimming pared 3 bases from V and 4 bases from J, leaving 6 bases between. CDR3 DNA sequence: TGTGCCAGCAGTGATCTTCTTAATGAAAAACTGTTTTTT. It translates to CASSDLLNEKLFF.

The gene calls are TRBV21-1 and TRBJ2-3; TRBD2, the D gene given by the table, was not confirmed from the DNA. TRBV21-1 is given as a pseudogene. The length of the CDR3 is 21 residues. As DNA, the CDR3 is TGTGCCAGCAGCAAAGCGGAAGTCTCTAGCGGGAGGGGTCGTTTAGGAGATACGCAGTATTTT. This sequence encodes CASSKAEVSSGRGRLGDTQYF.

J is TRBJ1-5 and V is TRBV7-8; D remains ambiguous. The CDR3 contains 16 residues. Looked up from germline, CDR1 is SGHVS and CDR2 is FQNEAQ. Trimming removed 7 bases from V and 2 bases from J, with 18 bases in between. The CDR3 is CASMAGGWNGNQPQHF. The CDR3 region has the DNA TGTGCCAGCATGGCAGGCGGGTGGAATGGCAATCAGCCCCAGCATTTT.